This is a list of T cell receptor beta chains from one sample in a study of T cells after yellow fever vaccination. MiXCR, run by TCRdb on the 5' RACE reads, gives a single entry per CDR3 protein. The sample comprises hundreds of thousands of distinct CDR3 sequences, roughly 13% of which are singletons, and about an eighth rests with the top ten. The input for sequencing was PBMCs, taken on the day of the yellow fever booster vaccination. These TCRs come from a man aged 30 to 45 who received the YFV17D yellow fever vaccine. Each CDR3 is given with its conserved first and last residue. The D gene is left open where the match is weak. Part of the rows lack a size; the others show once, few, many or a class for expanded clones.

clone_size	v_call	j_call	d_call	cdr3_aa	cdr3_nt
few	TRBV15	TRBJ2-1	NA	CATSRDSSRNEQFF	TGTGCCACCTCCCGGGACTCTTCGCGCAATGAGCAGTTCTTC
NA	TRBV19	TRBJ2-1	TRBD1	CASTNDRVGSYNEQFF	TGTGCCAGTACCAACGACAGGGTCGGCTCCTACAATGAGCAGTTCTTC
NA	TRBV7-2	TRBJ1-2	NA	CASSGNRAGYTF	TGTGCCAGCAGCGGGAACAGGGCTGGCTACACCTTC
NA	TRBV9	TRBJ2-1	TRBD2	CASRASGNPYNEQFF	TGTGCCAGCAGAGCCAGCGGGAACCCCTACAATGAGCAGTTCTTC
few	TRBV7-6	TRBJ2-3	NA	CASSLWGGQAADTQYF	TGTGCCAGCAGCTTATGGGGGGGCCAAGCAGCGGATACGCAGTATTTT
few	TRBV14	TRBJ2-7	TRBD1	CASSQGQGVHEQYF	TGTGCCAGCAGCCAAGGACAGGGGGTGCACGAGCAGTACTTC
NA	TRBV6-1	TRBJ2-7	TRBD2	CASSERREGPYEQYF	TGTGCCAGCAGTGAAAGGCGGGAGGGCCCCTACGAGCAGTACTTC
few	TRBV7-2	TRBJ2-2	NA	CASSLEWGAGELFF	TGTGCCAGCAGCTTAGAGTGGGGAGCCGGGGAGCTGTTTTTT
NA	TRBV6-5	TRBJ2-3	NA	CASSYSVQTDTQYF	TGTGCCAGCAGTTACTCGGTCCAGACAGATACGCAGTATTTT
many	TRBV7-9	TRBJ1-5	NA	CASSLGSAKNQPQHF	TGTGCCAGCAGCTTAGGCTCAGCTAAAAATCAGCCCCAGCATTTT
few	TRBV20-1	TRBJ2-1	NA	CSAREDGEQFF	TGCAGTGCTAGAGAGGACGGTGAGCAGTTCTTC
NA	TRBV5-1	TRBJ2-2	TRBD1	CASSSTTGQGGELFF	TGCGCCAGCAGCTCGACGACAGGGCAAGGCGGGGAGCTGTTTTTT
few	TRBV11-2	TRBJ2-3	NA	CASSLDGDVRSVDTQYF	TGTGCCAGCAGCTTAGATGGGGACGTTAGGTCCGTGGATACGCAGTATTTT
NA	TRBV7-9	TRBJ1-2	NA	CASSPGLYGYTF	TGTGCCAGCAGCCCCGGACTGTATGGCTACACCTTC
many	TRBV7-2	TRBJ2-5	TRBD2	CASQLAVKETQYF	TGTGCCAGTCAACTAGCGGTTAAAGAGACCCAGTACTTC
NA	TRBV21-1	TRBJ1-2	NA	CASSNPQGSNYGYTF	TGTGCCAGCAGCAATCCTCAGGGTTCTAACTATGGCTACACCTTC
NA	TRBV3-1	TRBJ2-1	NA	CASSQGDSNEQFF	TGTGCCAGCTCACAGGGTGACAGCAATGAGCAGTTCTTC
NA	TRBV29-1	TRBJ2-1	NA	CSVESVGEQFF	TGCAGCGTTGAATCGGTGGGGGAGCAGTTCTTC
NA	TRBV12-3/TRBV12-4	TRBJ2-1	NA	CASSGGHITNNEQFF	TGTGCCAGCAGTGGAGGACACATAACTAACAATGAGCAGTTCTTC
NA	TRBV7-9	TRBJ2-1	NA	CASSLALATTIPEQFF	TGTGCCAGCAGCTTAGCTCTAGCGACGACCATTCCTGAGCAGTTCTTC
few	TRBV7-2	TRBJ2-5	NA	CASSPGLAQQWHF	TGTGCCAGCAGCCCGGGGCTCGCCCAGCAGTGGCACTTC
NA	TRBV7-9	TRBJ2-7	TRBD1	CASSGTGGLDEQYF	TGTGCCAGCAGCGGGACAGGGGGCTTAGACGAGCAGTACTTC
NA	TRBV29-1	TRBJ1-4	NA	CSVAQGLTTNEKLFF	TGCAGCGTTGCGCAGGGGCTCACAACTAATGAAAAACTGTTTTTT
NA	TRBV10-3	TRBJ2-1	NA	CATHLPVGESSYNEQFF	TGTGCCACCCACCTGCCTGTCGGTGAGAGCTCCTACAATGAGCAGTTCTTC
few	TRBV7-9	TRBJ2-1	NA	CASSLAAREQFF	TGTGCCAGCAGCTTAGCCGCAAGAGAGCAGTTCTTC
few	TRBV6-2/TRBV6-3	TRBJ2-7	NA	CASRARANEQYF	TGTGCCAGCAGAGCCAGGGCTAACGAGCAGTACTTC
many	TRBV6-2/TRBV6-3	TRBJ2-7	NA	CASVQAKTAYEQYF	TGTGCCAGCGTCCAGGCAAAAACTGCCTACGAGCAGTACTTC
many	TRBV20-1	TRBJ2-1	TRBD2	CSTLPPSGSSYNEQFF	TGCAGCACCCTTCCGCCTAGCGGGAGTTCCTACAATGAGCAGTTCTTC
NA	TRBV7-9	TRBJ2-2	NA	CASKYRVKGNTGELFF	TGTGCCAGCAAATACCGGGTTAAAGGGAACACCGGGGAGCTGTTTTTT